This paragraph covers one T cell receptor beta chain sequence. What it recognizes is unknown. The V gene's germline CDR1 is MNHNS and CDR2 SASEGT. Trimming cost V 2 bases and J 5 bases, with 10 bases left between them. The CDR3 consists of 14 residues. PCR amplification relied on 60 Vbeta primers (plus 13 Jbeta primers). This table comes from immunoSEQ multiplex PCR, and its TCRdb copy is limited to in-frame clones, with some not included. The sample lists approximately 80,000 clones, 72% seen once, with over 8.5% in the top ten. The data were taken from a study of cytomegalovirus exposure and HLA in healthy donors. Study results and limitations: HLA allele associations emerged for about 16,000 TCR beta sequences in a later analysis, at 0.05 false discovery rate. Upon later analysis, TCR association rates were observed to vary by HLA locus, being highest for DRB1 and lowest for HLA-C. There were about 160 TCR beta chains listed as cytomegalovirus-associated.

V usage is TRBV6-1 and J usage is TRBJ2-1; D might be TRBD2 (7 bases). The sequence was collected from a woman aged 40 to 50 in good health and CMV-seropositive. The sample comprised PBMCs. The CDR3, as DNA: TGTGCCAGCAGTGAACAGGGGACTAACAATGAGCAGTTCTTC. Protein: CASSEQGTNNEQFF.